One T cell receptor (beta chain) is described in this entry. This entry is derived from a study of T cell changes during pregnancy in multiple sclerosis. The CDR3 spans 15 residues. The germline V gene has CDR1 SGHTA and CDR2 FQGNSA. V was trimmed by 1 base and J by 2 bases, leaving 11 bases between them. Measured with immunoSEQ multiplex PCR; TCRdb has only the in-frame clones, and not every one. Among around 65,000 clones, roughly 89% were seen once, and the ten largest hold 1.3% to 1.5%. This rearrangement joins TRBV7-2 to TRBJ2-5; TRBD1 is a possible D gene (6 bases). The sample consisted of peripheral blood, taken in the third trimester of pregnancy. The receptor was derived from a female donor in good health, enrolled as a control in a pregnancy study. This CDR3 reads CASSLEGQRQETQYF. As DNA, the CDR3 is TGTGCCAGCAGCTTAGAAGGACAGCGACAAGAGACCCAGTACTTC. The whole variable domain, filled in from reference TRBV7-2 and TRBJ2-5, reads GAGVSQSPSNKVTEKGKDVELRCDPISGHTALYWYRQSLGQGLEFLIYFQGNSAPDKSGLPSDRFSAERTGGSVSTLTIQRTQQEDSAVYLCASSLEGQRQETQYFGPGTRLLVL.